This T cell receptor (beta chain) comes out of a study of early T cells in non-severe SARS-CoV-2 infection. The wider study: With bulk RNA from unsorted whole blood as input, sequencing yielded unpaired chains.

In the case of this clonotype: Antigen: not known.

Individual cDNA molecules received unique molecular identifiers during library preparation. TCRdb recomputed calls from the 5' RACE reads with MiXCR, one row per CDR3 protein. The sample yields under 70,000 distinct CDR3 sequences, roughly 7.8% seen once. Study-level results: Matching against VDJdb likely underestimated virus-specific expansions, favoring anti-spike CD8.

The sequencing used whole blood, collected at baseline. This sequence was found in an adult who was a healthcare worker with PCR-confirmed SARS-CoV-2 infection or an uninfected control (not recorded which).

The DNA of the CDR3 is TGCGCCAGCAGGTTCGGACAGGGGCAAGAGACCCAGTACTTC. It translates to CASRFGQGQETQYF. This chain connects TRBV5-1 to TRBJ2-5; 9 nucleotides agree with TRBD1. Germline trimming cut 5 bases from V and 2 bases from J; bases unmatched to any gene: 4. CDR3 length: 14 residues. Germline V lookup: CDR1 SGHRS, CDR2 YFSETQ.